This TCR beta chain was observed in a study of blood T cell repertoires in COVID-19 (dated by TCRdb to 2018 to 2021). Background on the whole study: Samples covering the acute and convalescent phases of COVID-19 were provided by collaborators in the United States, Italy and Spain. The prospective study material was composed of cDNA or gDNA derived from T cells, B-cell-depleted T cells, or PBMCs. Deeply sampled blood TCRbeta repertoires from subjects exposed to, actively infected with, or recovered from COVID-19 were included in the dataset. The repertoires were made available in a free public database intended to serve as a resource for research on the immune response to SARS-CoV-2. The samples were drawn from two sources: the first 160 participants of the ongoing ImmuneRACE study, and fewer than 1,500 subjects contributed by 6 global collaborators. A de-identified subject ID, COVID-19 status, age in years and sex were almost always included in the sample metadata. Where HLA class I and class II types were available, the types were taken from metadata supplied by the sample provider, not from assay-based typing.

With regard to this clone: The antigen it recognizes is unknown. The sample holds no much larger clone one base away, and base qualities are not on file.

TCRbeta CDR3 regions were amplified from genomic DNA using the immunoSEQ Assay, a bias-controlled multiplex PCR. The authors processed their data as follows. The number of nucleated cells in each sample was estimated from the amplification of reference gene primers within the assay. To quantify the absolute abundance of each unique TCRbeta CDR3 rearrangement, sequence reads were collapsed and filtered. For each sample, productive Simpson clonality was calculated as the square root of Simpson's diversity index across productive rearrangements. Sourced from immuneACCESS, this table was stored by TCRdb with only in-frame sequences that have V and J called. A share of the clones is absent; for the studies checked, an unresolved V gene accounts for under half, and the remainder has no known explanation. The DNA gave D and trimming, while V, J and clone size come from that table. This sample holds over 200,000 clones; 75% to 90% were observed only once. The top ten hold more than 25% of the sample.

There are 13 amino acids in the CDR3, from cysteine to phenylalanine inclusive. CDR3 DNA only is kept here, 39 bases in frame from base 1. CDR1 and CDR2 were assigned from the germline V gene as SGHAT and FQNNGV. V lost 0 bases and J lost 5 bases, and the count of bases not matched to a germline gene is 0. Overall study results and their limits: The quantity of clinical and demographic metadata differed by source and by participant and was supplied without curation.

Each collaborating institution followed its own protocols to collect whole blood in K2EDTA tubes. Collaborator samples were shipped for TCRbeta analysis as frozen whole blood, isolated PBMCs, or DNA extracted from either sample type. The sequenced sample was peripheral blood. This chain is built from TRBV11-2 and TRBJ1-1; TRBD1 lines up with 7 middle nucleotides. This sequence originates from a man in his forties or fifties with acute or convalescent COVID-19. For the CDR3, the sequence is CASSLDRGTEAFF. The nucleotide sequence reads TGTGCCAGCAGCTTAGACAGGGGGACTGAAGCTTTCTTT.